The 18 T cell receptor beta chains listed next were all sequenced from one sample in a study of T cell changes during pregnancy in multiple sclerosis. Only in-frame clones appear in the TCRdb table, and some are missing; sequencing was by immunoSEQ multiplex PCR. The sample has approximately 40,000 clones, about 88% seen once; the top ten hold roughly 10%. This specimen was CD8+ T cells from peripheral blood mononuclear cells, taken in the third trimester of pregnancy. The receptors were sampled from a female donor with multiple sclerosis, enrolled in a pregnancy study.

This clone was seen a handful of times. The V and J genes are TRBV5-1 and TRBJ1-4, with 7 nucleotides matching TRBD1. There are 15 residues in the CDR3. Germline CDR1 SGHRS, CDR2 YFSETQ. V lost 2 bases, J lost 3 bases, and 4 bases stayed unmatched. CDR3 nucleotide sequence: TGCGCCAGCAGCTTCACAGGGGAGGCTAATGAAAAACTGTTTTTT. Translation: CASSFTGEANEKLFF.

This chain joins TRBV19 and TRBJ1-2; D remains ambiguous. V shed 2 bases and J shed 2 bases, with 9 bases lying between them. CDR1 is LNHDA, CDR2 SQIVND, per germline (reference sequence). This CDR3 spans 14 amino acids. In nucleotides, the CDR3 is TGTGCCAGTAGTATAAAATGGGAGAACTATGGCTACACCTTC. The encoded protein is CASSIKWENYGYTF.

The chain joins TRBV6-5 to TRBJ1-1, with TRBD1 matching 7 bases. The germline gives CDR1 MNHEY, CDR2 SVGAGI. Trimming removed 6 bases from V and 5 bases from J; junction bases left unmatched: 6. This CDR3 contains 13 residues. CDR3 in DNA: TGTGCCAGCAGAACCAGGGGGTCTACTGAAGCTTTCTTT. Encoded protein: CASRTRGSTEAFF.

About this clone: Other DNA variants within this sample encode the same CDR3. The chain is built from TRBV5-4 and TRBJ2-1, with TRBD2 matching 7 bases. CDR3 size: 16 residues. In germline, CDR1 is SGHNT, CDR2 YYREEE (reference sequence). Unmatched junction bases numbered 5, after V lost 2 bases and J lost 0 bases. The CDR3 here is CASSFPSGSSYNEQFF. The CDR3 coding sequence is TGTGCCAGCAGCTTTCCTAGCGGAAGCTCCTACAATGAGCAGTTCTTC.

The chain has TRBV27 and TRBJ2-1; 9 nucleotides align to TRBD2. The CDR3 contains 14 residues. Germline V lookup: CDR1 MNHEY, CDR2 SMNVEV (reference sequence). With 10 bases clipped from V and 2 bases from J, the junction kept 6 bases outside the gene matches. This CDR3 reads CATKAGGPYNEQFF. In nucleotides, the CDR3 is TGTGCCACCAAGGCGGGGGGGCCCTACAATGAGCAGTTCTTC.

The rearrangement links TRBV4-2 to TRBJ2-7; D is unresolved. The V gene lost 0 bases and the J gene lost 2 bases, with 2 bases spanning the gap. This CDR3 is built from 12 residues. The germline CDR1 and CDR2 sequences are LGHNA and YNFKEQ. CDR3 bases: TGTGCCAGCAGCCAAGACGCCTACGAGCAGTACTTC. Translating gives CASSQDAYEQYF.

This chain joins TRBV7-9 and TRBJ1-6, with a possible D match to TRBD1 (6 bases). Looked up from germline, CDR1 is SEHNR and CDR2 is FQNEAQ (reference sequence). Trimming took 4 bases from V and 7 from J, leaving 23 bases between them. This CDR3 has 18 amino acids. In nucleotides, the CDR3 is TGTGCCAGCAGCTCTACTCAAACAACCGGGACATCAAATTCACCCCTCCACTTT. The encoded protein is CASSSTQTTGTSNSPLHF.

For the CDR3, the DNA is TGCGCCAGCAGTGAGTCCCGGAGCGATCAGCCCCAGCATTTT. It codes for CASSESRSDQPQHF. The chain combines TRBV10-1 with TRBJ1-5, with D unclear. Per the germline V gene, CDR1 is WNHNN and CDR2 is SYGVQD (reference sequence). CDR3 length equals 14 residues. Trimming left V 0 bases short and J 5 bases short, with 8 bases between.

V and J are TRBV2 and TRBJ1-2; the D gene is possibly TRBD1 (5 bases). The CDR3 totals 14 residues. Germline V gene lookup returns CDR1 SNHLY and CDR2 FYNNEI. V lost 1 base and J lost 4, with 10 bases in between. The chain's CDR3 is CASSEEGAFYGYTF. The CDR3 coding sequence is TGTGCCAGCAGTGAAGAAGGGGCCTTCTATGGCTACACCTTC.

This chain connects TRBV14 to TRBJ1-2, with D uncertain. CDR1 and CDR2 (germline): SGHDN, FVKESK. V dropped 6 bases and J dropped 0 bases, with 8 bases sitting between them. This CDR3 contains 13 residues. CDR3 residues: CASSSGANYGYTF. DNA of the CDR3: TGTGCCAGCAGTTCGGGAGCTAACTATGGCTACACCTTC.

This clone was seen once. The chain joins TRBV25-1 to TRBJ2-3, with 12 bases lining up with TRBD2. V lost 3 bases to trimming and J lost 3 bases; unmatched junction nucleotides: 4. This CDR3 is built from 16 residues. CDR1 is MGHDK, CDR2 SYGVNS, per germline. CDR3 in DNA: TGTGCCAGCAGTGACGGGACTAGCGGGTCGACAGATACGCAGTATTTT. Its protein product is CASSDGTSGSTDTQYF.

The chain recombines TRBV6-4 with TRBJ1-2; TRBD1 matches at 8 bases. Germline CDR1 and CDR2: MRHNA and SNTAGT. Trimming took 10 bases from V and 7 from J; bases not matched to a gene: 17. The CDR3 is 15 residues long. The DNA for the CDR3 is TGTGCCACCAGAACTAGTCTCAGGGGGCTCAGTGGCTACACCTTC. It encodes CATRTSLRGLSGYTF.

This chain links TRBV4-3 with TRBJ1-1; tentatively, D is TRBD1 (5 bases). This CDR3 is built from 13 residues. CDR1 and CDR2 (germline): LGHNA, YSLEER. Trimming removed 5 bases at V and 1 base at J, with 8 bases between. The CDR3 bases are TGCGCCAGCAGCGCTACAGGGAACACTGAAGCTTTCTTT. As protein: CASSATGNTEAFF.

The chain links TRBV7-9 to TRBJ1-2; 7 positions match TRBD1. Germline CDR1 reads SEHNR; CDR2 reads FQNEAQ (reference sequence). V was pared by 4 bases and J by 2 bases, with 7 bases of the junction left unmatched. The CDR3 sequence is 15 residues long. CDR3 residues: CASSSEDRANYGYTF. The CDR3 DNA follows: TGTGCCAGCAGCTCAGAAGACAGGGCAAACTATGGCTACACCTTC.

This CDR3 reads CASSRTSGRMIHEQFF. CDR3 bases: TGTGCCAGCAGCCGAACTAGCGGGAGAATGATCCATGAGCAGTTCTTC. The genes are TRBV7-9 and TRBJ2-1; 11 nucleotides line up with TRBD2. Trimming removed 5 bases from V and 8 bases from J; junction bases left unmatched: 11. This CDR3 spans 16 amino acids. Germline CDR1 reads SEHNR; CDR2 reads FQNEAQ (reference sequence).

The genes are TRBV2 and TRBJ2-2; weak D call: TRBD2 (7 bases). Germline V gene data show CDR1 as SNHLY and CDR2 as FYNNEI. V lost 8 bases and J 8 bases, leaving 15 bases between the germline ends. CDR3 length equals 13 residues. CDR3 in amino acids: CASYGGAGGELFF. The CDR3 region has the DNA TGTGCCAGCTATGGGGGGGCCGGAGGGGAGCTGTTTTTT.

The rearrangement joins TRBV19 to TRBJ2-7; no clear D. CDR1 and CDR2 (germline): LNHDA, SQIVND (reference sequence). The V end lost 3 bases, the J end lost 0 bases, and 6 bases lay between the germline ends. This CDR3 spans 13 amino acids. CDR3 DNA sequence: TGTGCCAGTAGTATCCAGGTCTCCTACGAGCAGTACTTC. This encodes CASSIQVSYEQYF. Supplemented by reference TRBV19 and TRBJ2-7, the full variable domain reads DGGITQSPKYLFRKEGQNVTLSCEQNLNHDAMYWYRQDPGQGLRLIYYSQIVNDFQKGDIAEGYSVSREKKESFPLTVTSAQKNPTAFYLCASSIQVSYEQYFGPGTRLTVT.

The chain couples TRBV2 to TRBJ2-1, with D maybe TRBD1 (5 bases). This CDR3 comprises 12 residues. From germline, CDR1 is SNHLY and CDR2 FYNNEI. The germline V and J ends were trimmed by 6 bases and 8 bases, with 11 bases remaining between them. The CDR3 protein is CASRGVVHEQFF. The CDR3 DNA reads TGTGCCAGCAGAGGGGTCGTCCATGAGCAGTTCTTC.